Each of the 17 T cell receptor beta chains below was sequenced from the same sample in a study of tissue T cells after allogeneic stem cell transplantation. Profiling relied on immunoSEQ multiplex PCR, and the TCRdb table lists in-frame clones only, not all of them. The table shows about 48,000 clones, with approximately 73% occurring only once. Sequencing input: sorted cells pooled from one or two spleens. All receptors derive from a pool of C57BL/6 mice in good health.

This clone was detected once. Gene and germline names: mouse. The read ends 1 residue early relative to the CDR3; the germline J gene fills the gap. The gene calls are TRBV13-1 and TRBJ1-6; 11 bases agree with TRBD1. TRBJ1-6 is designated an ORF whose function remains uncertain. Germline lookup yields CDR1 NSHNY and CDR2 SYGAGN. This CDR3 is built from 17 residues. Trimming cost V 0 bases and J 3 bases; bases outside gene matches: 2. Incomplete CDR3 DNA: TGTGCCAGCAGTGATGCTGGGACAGGGGGCTATAATTCGCCCCTCTAC. Its protein product is CASSDAGTGGYNSPLY. The whole CDR3 protein is CASSDAGTGGYNSPLYF.

On this clone itself: Here the gene names and germline are mouse. The CDR3 goes on 1 residue after the read ends, and that part is filled in from the germline J gene. The chain joins TRBV2 to TRBJ2-4; 7 nucleotides agree with TRBD1. The CDR3 is 14 residues long. The J segment lost 5 bases and the V segment lost 1 base, leaving 3 bases of the junction unmatched. Germline V gene sequence: CDR1 LGHNA, CDR2 YSYQKL. The CDR3 sequence is CASSQGQGVNTLYF. CDR3 bases read: TGTGCCAGCAGCCAAGGACAGGGAGTAAACACCTTGTAC.

The sample holds a few counts of this clone. Germline and genes: mouse. The CDR3 end falls 1 residue outside the read, so it is completed with the germline J gene. This chain joins TRBV3 and TRBJ1-2, with D maybe TRBD1 (5 bases). Germline CDR1 is SNHLY and CDR2 is FYNGKV (reference sequence). The V end was cut by 4 bases, the J end by 2 bases, with 5 bases between. The CDR3 has 12 residues. The sequenced CDR3 bases are TGTGCCAGCAGCTCAGGGAACTCCGACTACACC. This sequence encodes CASSSGNSDYT. The full CDR3 protein is CASSSGNSDYTF.

This clone was seen a handful of times. All gene names here are mouse names. The read falls 1 residue short of the CDR3 end, and the missing part is taken from the germline J gene. The chain joins TRBV29 to TRBJ2-7; 9 bases are a match to TRBD1. Germline V gene lookup returns CDR1 MSHET and CDR2 SYDVDS. The CDR3 totals 15 residues. The V and J ends lost 5 bases and 0 bases, in that order; junction bases with no gene match: 5. The CDR3 loop is CASSTGTGSSYEQYF. The CDR3 bases that were read are TGTGCTAGCAGTACCGGGACAGGGAGCTCCTATGAACAGTAC.

With respect to this clone: Any gene name here is a mouse gene name. With the read ending 1 residue before the CDR3 end, the germline J gene is used to fill in that end. V gene TRBV4 combines with J gene TRBJ2-1; 9 bases fit TRBD2. With 3 bases clipped from V and 3 bases from J, the junction kept 0 bases outside the gene matches. The CDR3 spans 14 residues. CDR1 and CDR2 (germline): LGHDT, YNNKQL (reference sequence). CDR3 region: CASSYWGGYAEQFF. The sequenced part of the CDR3 DNA is TGTGCCAGCAGCTACTGGGGGGGCTATGCTGAGCAGTTC.

Details on this clone: The gene names here belong to mouse. With the read ending 1 residue before the CDR3 end, the germline J gene is used to fill in that end. The V gene is TRBV13-2, the J gene TRBJ2-5; TRBD2 matches 7 bases. There are 16 residues in the CDR3. Trimming removed 1 base from V and 0 bases from J; junction bases left unmatched: 5. Germline loops: CDR1 NNHNN, CDR2 SYGAGS (reference sequence). The CDR3 here is CASGDRLGVNQDTQYF. The sequenced CDR3 bases are TGTGCCAGCGGTGATAGGCTGGGGGTTAACCAAGACACCCAGTAC.

Turning to this clone: The genes and germline here are from mouse. The CDR3 goes on 1 residue after the read ends, and that part is filled in from the germline J gene. This sequence joins TRBV5 and TRBJ1-6; no clear D. TRBJ1-6 is identified as an open reading frame with a role that is uncertain. The V and J ends lost 1 base and 4 bases respectively, with 5 bases between them. This CDR3 is built from 14 residues. Germline CDR1 is LGHNA and CDR2 is YNLKQL (reference sequence). The CDR3 loop is CASSQARYNSPLYF. The sequenced part of the CDR3 DNA is TGTGCCAGCAGCCAAGCCAGATATAATTCGCCCCTCTAC.

This clone was observed once. Mouse germline and gene names are used. The read falls 1 residue short of the CDR3 end, and the missing part is taken from the germline J gene. The chain employs TRBV31 and TRBJ2-4; no clear D. CDR3 length: 12 residues. CDR1 is GKSSPN, CDR2 SITVG, per germline. Trimming shortened V by 2 bases and J by 0 bases, and 3 bases separated the two germline ends. The CDR3 reads CAWSKSQNTLYF. The sequenced CDR3 bases are TGTGCCTGGAGTAAAAGTCAAAACACCTTGTAC. The full variable domain, in which reference TRBV31 and TRBJ2-4 provide the parts outside the CDR3, is AQTIHQWPVAEIKAVGSPLSLGCTIKGKSSPNLYWYWQATGGTLQQLFYSITVGQVESVVQLNLSASRPKDDQFILSTEKLLLSHSGFYLCAWSKSQNTLYFGAGTRLSVL.

On this clone: Genes and germline come from the mouse. The read halts 1 residue ahead of the CDR3 end, with the missing end drawn from the germline J gene. The chain carries TRBV12-1 and TRBJ2-3, with 10 bases identical to TRBD2. V shed 1 base and J 3 bases; nucleotides not matched to a gene: 6. The CDR3 is made up of 16 amino acids. Per the germline V gene, CDR1 is SGHSN and CDR2 is HYEKVE. The CDR3 spells CASSLVWGGAAETLYF. The DNA read from the CDR3 is TGTGCCAGCTCTCTTGTCTGGGGGGGCGCAGCAGAAACGCTGTAT.

With regard to this clone: Mouse names are used for the genes. The CDR3 loop reads CASSGGRDSDYTF. CDR3 DNA (partial): TGTGCCAGCAGTGGGGGGCGGGACTCCGACTACACC. The V call is TRBV13-3, the J call TRBJ1-2; a weak D match, TRBD1 (6 bases). The CDR3 goes on 1 residue after the read ends, and that part is filled in from the germline J gene. Trimming removed 3 bases at V and 3 bases at J, with 9 bases between. Germline V gene data show CDR1 as NNHDY and CDR2 as SYVADS. This CDR3 is 13 amino acids long.

This clone occurred a few times. Germline and genes here are mouse. The CDR3 protein is CASSDDWGTYEQYF. CDR3 DNA (partial): TGTGCCAGCAGTGATGACTGGGGCACCTATGAACAGTAC. The rearrangement links TRBV13-1 to TRBJ2-7, with TRBD2 identical over 7 bases. The read gets to within 1 residue of the CDR3 end, and the germline J gene fills in the rest. The V and J ends lost 0 bases and 2 bases, in that order; junction bases with no gene match: 2. The CDR3 consists of 14 residues. Germline-derived CDR1 and CDR2 are NSHNY and SYGAGN.

This clone was recorded once. The genes and germline here are from mouse. The read ends 1 residue shy of where the CDR3 ends; the end is completed using the germline J gene. The chain employs TRBV12-2 and TRBJ1-6; 7 nucleotides align to TRBD1. TRBJ1-6 is sorted into the ORF group, with uncertain function. Germline V gene sequence: CDR1 SGHLS, CDR2 HYDKME. V was pared by 0 bases and J by 5 bases, with 3 bases of the junction left unmatched. The CDR3 loop spans 15 amino acids. CDR3 bases read: TGTGCCAGCTCTCTCGAAAGGGGGCATAATTCGCCCCTCTAC. It is translated as CASSLERGHNSPLY. The entire CDR3 is CASSLERGHNSPLYF.

Notes on this clone: Germline and genes: mouse. The read is 1 residue too short to cover the CDR3 end, so that end is filled in from the germline J gene. The V and J genes are TRBV13-2 and TRBJ1-6, with D unresolved. TRBJ1-6 is reported as an ORF; its role is uncertain. CDR3 length equals 14 residues. Looked up from germline, CDR1 is NNHNN and CDR2 is SYGAGS (reference sequence). The germline V and J ends were trimmed by 2 bases and 0 bases, with 3 bases remaining between them. CDR3 DNA, as far as it was read: TGTGCCAGCGGTGACGGTTCCTATAATTCGCCCCTCTAC. Amino acid sequence: CASGDGSYNSPLY. The full CDR3 reads CASGDGSYNSPLYF.

A remark on this clone: Mouse germline and gene names are used. The CDR3 goes on 1 residue after the read ends, and that part is filled in from the germline J gene. The genes are TRBV19 and TRBJ2-1; TRBD1 matches 9 bases. The J segment lost 7 bases and the V segment lost 6 bases, leaving 5 bases of the junction unmatched. Looked up from germline, CDR1 is FNHDT and CDR2 is SITEND (reference sequence). The CDR3 runs 13 residues. Partial CDR3 DNA: TGTGCCAGCACAACAGGGGGCGCGGCTGAGCAGTTC. Its protein is CASTTGGAAEQF. The CDR3, in full, reads CASTTGGAAEQFF.

Comments on this clone: Gene names and germline refer to mouse. The covered CDR3 bases are TGTGCCTGGAGTGCCCGGACTGGAGGGGACACCCAGTAC. It codes for CAWSARTGGDTQY. The full CDR3 protein is CAWSARTGGDTQYF. This rearrangement joins TRBV31 to TRBJ2-5; 7 nucleotides agree with TRBD2. Sequencing ends 1 residue short of the CDR3 end; the germline J gene provides the rest. The germline V gene has CDR1 GKSSPN and CDR2 SITVG. The V segment lost 2 bases and the J segment 6 bases; nucleotides outside the gene matches: 8. The CDR3 is made up of 14 amino acids.

In this sample, this clone turned up once. Mouse gene names apply. The read ends 1 residue shy of where the CDR3 ends; the end is completed using the germline J gene. This chain connects TRBV3 to TRBJ1-3; 8 nucleotides match TRBD1. The CDR3 spans 16 residues. Germline loops: CDR1 SNHLY, CDR2 FYNGKV (reference sequence). V lost 0 bases to trimming and J lost 0 bases; unmatched junction nucleotides: 1. The CDR3 here is CASSLAGTGSGNTLYF. Partial CDR3 DNA: TGTGCCAGCAGCTTAGCCGGGACAGGTTCTGGAAATACGCTCTAT.

Of note for this clone: Mouse germline and gene names are used. The CDR3 is cut off 1 residue early in the read; its end comes from the germline J gene. This chain links TRBV3 with TRBJ2-2; 11 positions match TRBD1. V trimming: 3 bases; J trimming: 4 bases; junction bases outside the gene matches: 1. CDR1 is SNHLY, CDR2 FYNGKV, per germline (reference sequence). The CDR3 sequence is 15 residues long. The CDR3 is CASSFGTGGTGQLYF. Partial CDR3 DNA: TGTGCCAGCAGCTTCGGGACAGGGGGCACCGGGCAGCTCTAC.